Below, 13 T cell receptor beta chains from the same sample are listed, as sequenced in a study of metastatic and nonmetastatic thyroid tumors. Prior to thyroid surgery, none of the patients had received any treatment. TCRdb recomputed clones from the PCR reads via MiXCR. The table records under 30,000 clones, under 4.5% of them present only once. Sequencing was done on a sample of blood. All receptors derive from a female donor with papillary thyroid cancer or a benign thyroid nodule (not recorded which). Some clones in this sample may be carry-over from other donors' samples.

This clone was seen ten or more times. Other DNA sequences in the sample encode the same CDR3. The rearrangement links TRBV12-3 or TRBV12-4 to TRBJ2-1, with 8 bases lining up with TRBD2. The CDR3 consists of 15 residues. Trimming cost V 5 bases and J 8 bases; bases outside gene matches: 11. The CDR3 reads CASSPQAGVSDEQFF. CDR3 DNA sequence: TGTGCCAGCAGTCCGCAAGCGGGAGTCTCGGATGAGCAGTTCTTC.

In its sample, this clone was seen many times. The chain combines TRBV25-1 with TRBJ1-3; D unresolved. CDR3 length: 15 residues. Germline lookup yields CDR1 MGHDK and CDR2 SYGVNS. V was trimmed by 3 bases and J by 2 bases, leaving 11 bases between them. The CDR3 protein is CASSDATGTGNTIYF. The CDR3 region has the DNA TGTGCCAGCAGTGATGCAACGGGGACTGGAAACACCATATATTTT. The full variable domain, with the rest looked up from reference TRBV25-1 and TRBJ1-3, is EADIYQTPRYLVIGTGKKITLECSQTMGHDKMYWYQQDPGMELHLIHYSYGVNSTEKGDLSSESTVSRIRTEHFPLTLESARPSHTSQYLCASSDATGTGNTIYFGEGSWLTVV.

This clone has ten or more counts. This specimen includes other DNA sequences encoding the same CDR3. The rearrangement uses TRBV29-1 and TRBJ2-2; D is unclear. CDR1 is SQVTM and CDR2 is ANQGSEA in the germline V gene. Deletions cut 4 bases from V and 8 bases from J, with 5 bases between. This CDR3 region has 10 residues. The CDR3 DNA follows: TGCAGCGTTGTGGCAGGGGAGCTGTTTTTT. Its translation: CSVVAGELFF.

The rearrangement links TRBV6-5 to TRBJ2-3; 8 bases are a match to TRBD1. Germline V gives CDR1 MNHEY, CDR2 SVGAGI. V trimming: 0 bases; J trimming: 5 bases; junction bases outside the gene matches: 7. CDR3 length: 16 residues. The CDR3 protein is CASSYSLNRGEDTQYF. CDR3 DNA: TGTGCCAGCAGTTACTCACTAAACAGGGGGGAAGATACGCAGTATTTT.

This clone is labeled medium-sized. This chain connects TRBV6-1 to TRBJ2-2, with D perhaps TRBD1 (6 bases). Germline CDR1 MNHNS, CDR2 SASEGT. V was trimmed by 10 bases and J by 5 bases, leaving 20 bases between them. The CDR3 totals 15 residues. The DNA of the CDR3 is TGTGCCACATGGGACCTTACAGGGTCTACCGGGGAGCTGTTTTTT. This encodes CATWDLTGSTGELFF.

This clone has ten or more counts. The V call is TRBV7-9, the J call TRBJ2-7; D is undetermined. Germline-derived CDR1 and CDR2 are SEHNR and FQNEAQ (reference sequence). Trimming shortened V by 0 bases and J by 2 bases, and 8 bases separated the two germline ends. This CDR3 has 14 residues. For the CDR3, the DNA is TGTGCCAGCAGCTTAGCCGGGTTCACCTACGAGCAGTACTTC. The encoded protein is CASSLAGFTYEQYF.

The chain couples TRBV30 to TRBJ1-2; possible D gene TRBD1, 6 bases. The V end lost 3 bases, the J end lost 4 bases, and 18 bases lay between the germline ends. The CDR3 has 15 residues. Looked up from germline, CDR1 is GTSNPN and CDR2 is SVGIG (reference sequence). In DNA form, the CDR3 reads TGTGCCTGGAGGAAACCCGGGGGCAGGGTCTATGGCTACACCTTC. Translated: CAWRKPGGRVYGYTF.

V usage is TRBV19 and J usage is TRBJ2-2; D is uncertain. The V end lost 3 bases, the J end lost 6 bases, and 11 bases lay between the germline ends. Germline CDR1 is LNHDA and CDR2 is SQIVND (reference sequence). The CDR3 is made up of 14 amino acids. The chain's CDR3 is CASSIRGLSGELFF. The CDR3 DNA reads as TGTGCCAGTAGTATTCGAGGCCTCTCCGGGGAGCTGTTTTTT. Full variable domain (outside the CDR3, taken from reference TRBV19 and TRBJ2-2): DGGITQSPKYLFRKEGQNVTLSCEQNLNHDAMYWYRQDPGQGLRLIYYSQIVNDFQKGDIAEGYSVSREKKESFPLTVTSAQKNPTAFYLCASSIRGLSGELFFGEGSRLTVL.

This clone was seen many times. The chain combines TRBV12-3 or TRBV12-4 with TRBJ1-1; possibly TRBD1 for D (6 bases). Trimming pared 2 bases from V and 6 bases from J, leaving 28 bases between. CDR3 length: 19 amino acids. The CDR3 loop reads CASSLLLQGRGWRIAEAFF. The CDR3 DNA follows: TGTGCCAGCAGTTTACTTCTGCAGGGGAGGGGGTGGAGGATCGCTGAAGCTTTCTTT.

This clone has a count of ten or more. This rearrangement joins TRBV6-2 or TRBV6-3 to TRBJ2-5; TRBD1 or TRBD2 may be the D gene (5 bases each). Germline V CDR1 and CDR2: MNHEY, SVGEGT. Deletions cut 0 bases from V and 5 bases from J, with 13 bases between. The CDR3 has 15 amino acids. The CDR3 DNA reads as TGTGCCAGCAGTTACTCGATAGAGGGGTGGGAGACCCAGTACTTC. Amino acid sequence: CASSYSIEGWETQYF.

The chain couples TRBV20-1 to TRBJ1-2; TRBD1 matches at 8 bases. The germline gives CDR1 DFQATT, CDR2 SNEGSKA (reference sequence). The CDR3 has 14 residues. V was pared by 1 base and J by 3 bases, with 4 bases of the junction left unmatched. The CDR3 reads CSARGAQGDYGYTF. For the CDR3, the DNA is TGCAGTGCTAGAGGAGCACAGGGGGACTATGGCTACACCTTC.

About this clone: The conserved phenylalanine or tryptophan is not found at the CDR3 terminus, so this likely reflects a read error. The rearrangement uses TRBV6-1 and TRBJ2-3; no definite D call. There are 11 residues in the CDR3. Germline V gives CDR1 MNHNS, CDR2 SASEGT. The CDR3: CASSVTYTQYL. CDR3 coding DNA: TGTGCCAGCAGCGTCACATATACGCAGTATCTT.

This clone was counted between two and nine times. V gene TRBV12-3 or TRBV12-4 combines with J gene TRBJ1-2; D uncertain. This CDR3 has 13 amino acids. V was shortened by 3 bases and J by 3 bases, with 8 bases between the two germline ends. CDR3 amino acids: CASSFGGDYGYTF. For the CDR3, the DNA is TGTGCCAGCAGTTTTGGCGGAGACTATGGCTACACCTTC.